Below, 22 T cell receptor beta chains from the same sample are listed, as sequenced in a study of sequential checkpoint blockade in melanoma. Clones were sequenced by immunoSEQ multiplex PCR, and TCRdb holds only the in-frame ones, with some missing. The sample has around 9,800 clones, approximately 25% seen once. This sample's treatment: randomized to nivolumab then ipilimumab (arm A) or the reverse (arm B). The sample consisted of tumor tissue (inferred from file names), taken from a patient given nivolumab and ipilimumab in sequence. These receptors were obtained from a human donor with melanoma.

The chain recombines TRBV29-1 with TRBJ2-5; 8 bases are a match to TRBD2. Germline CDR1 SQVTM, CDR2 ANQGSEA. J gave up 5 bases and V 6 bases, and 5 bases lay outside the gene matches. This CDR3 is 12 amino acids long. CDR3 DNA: TGCAGCGTGGCTGGACTAGCCGAGACCCAGTACTTC. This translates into CSVAGLAETQYF.

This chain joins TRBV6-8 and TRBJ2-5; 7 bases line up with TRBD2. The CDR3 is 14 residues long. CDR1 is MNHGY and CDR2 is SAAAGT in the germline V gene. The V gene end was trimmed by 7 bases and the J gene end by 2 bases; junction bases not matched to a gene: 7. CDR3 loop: CASNDWGGQETQYF. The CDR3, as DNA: TGTGCCAGCAATGACTGGGGGGGTCAAGAGACCCAGTACTTC.

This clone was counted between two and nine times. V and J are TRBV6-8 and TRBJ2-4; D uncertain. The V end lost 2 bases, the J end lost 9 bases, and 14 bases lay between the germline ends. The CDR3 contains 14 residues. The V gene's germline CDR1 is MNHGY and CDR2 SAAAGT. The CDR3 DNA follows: TGTGCCAGCAGTTACGGGCTAGTCGGAAGCATTCAGTACTTC. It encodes CASSYGLVGSIQYF.

Here the CDR3 DNA reads TGCGCCAGCAGCCCGGGAGGGACAGCTGACCCCGGGGGAGCTTTCTTT. Translated, it gives CASSPGGTADPGGAFF. V usage is TRBV5-1 and J usage is TRBJ1-1; 7 bases align to TRBD1. The CDR3 covers 16 residues. Germline V gene sequence: CDR1 SGHRS, CDR2 YFSETQ. J lost 10 bases, V lost 4 bases, and 19 bases had no gene match.

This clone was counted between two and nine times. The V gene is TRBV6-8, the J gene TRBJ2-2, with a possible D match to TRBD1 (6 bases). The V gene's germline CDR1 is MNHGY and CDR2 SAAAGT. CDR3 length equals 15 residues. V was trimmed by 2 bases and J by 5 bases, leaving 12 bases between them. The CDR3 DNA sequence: TGTGCCAGCAGTTACGGGTCAGGGGAGACCGGGGAGCTGTTTTTT. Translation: CASSYGSGETGELFF.

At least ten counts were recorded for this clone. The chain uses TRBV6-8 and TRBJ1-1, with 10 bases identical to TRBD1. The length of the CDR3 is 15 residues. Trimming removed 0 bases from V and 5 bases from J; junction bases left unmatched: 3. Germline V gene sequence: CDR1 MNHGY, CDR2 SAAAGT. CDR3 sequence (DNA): TGTGCCAGCAGTTACTCAGGACAGGGGGGAACTGAAGCTTTCTTT. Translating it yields CASSYSGQGGTEAFF.

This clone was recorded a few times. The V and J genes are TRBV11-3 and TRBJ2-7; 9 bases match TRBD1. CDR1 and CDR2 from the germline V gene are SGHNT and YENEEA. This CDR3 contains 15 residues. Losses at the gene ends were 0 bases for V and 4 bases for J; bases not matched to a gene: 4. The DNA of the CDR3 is TGTGCCAGCAGCTTAGAAACAGGGGGCGGGTACGAGCAGTACTTC. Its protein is CASSLETGGGYEQYF.

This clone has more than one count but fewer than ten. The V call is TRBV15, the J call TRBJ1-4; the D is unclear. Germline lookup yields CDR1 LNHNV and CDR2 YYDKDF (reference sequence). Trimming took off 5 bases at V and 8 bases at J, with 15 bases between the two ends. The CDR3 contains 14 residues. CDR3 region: CATSSRFSSEKLFF. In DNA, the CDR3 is TGTGCCACCAGCTCTCGGTTCTCCTCAGAAAAACTGTTTTTT. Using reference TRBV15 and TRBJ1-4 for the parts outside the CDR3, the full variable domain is DAMVIQNPRYQVTQFGKPVTLSCSQTLNHNVMYWYQQKSSQAPKLLFHYYDKDFNNEADTPDNFQSRRPNTSFCFLDIRSPGLGDTAMYLCATSSRFSSEKLFFGSGTQLSVL.

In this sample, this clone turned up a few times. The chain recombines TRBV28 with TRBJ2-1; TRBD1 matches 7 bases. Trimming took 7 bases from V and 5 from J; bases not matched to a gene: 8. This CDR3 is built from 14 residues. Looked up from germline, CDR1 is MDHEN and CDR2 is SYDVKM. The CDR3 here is CASITTGVHNEQFF. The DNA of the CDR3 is TGTGCCAGCATCACAACAGGGGTCCACAATGAGCAGTTCTTC.

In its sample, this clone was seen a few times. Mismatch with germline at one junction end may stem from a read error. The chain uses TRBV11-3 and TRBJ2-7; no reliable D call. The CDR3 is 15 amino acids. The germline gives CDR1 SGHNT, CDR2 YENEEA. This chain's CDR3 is CASSLEVGPLDEQYF. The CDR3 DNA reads TGTGCTAGCAGCTTAGAGGTCGGGCCCCTCGACGAGCAGTACTTC. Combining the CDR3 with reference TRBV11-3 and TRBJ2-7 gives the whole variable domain EAGVVQSPRYKIIEKKQPVAFWCNPISGHNTLYWYLQNLGQGPELLIRYENEEAVDDSQLPKDRFSAERLKGVDSTLKIQPAELGDSAVYLCASSLEVGPLDEQYFGPGTRLTVT.

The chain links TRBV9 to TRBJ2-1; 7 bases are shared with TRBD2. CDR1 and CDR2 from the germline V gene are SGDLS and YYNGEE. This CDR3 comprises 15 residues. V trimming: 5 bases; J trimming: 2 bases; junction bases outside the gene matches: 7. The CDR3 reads CASSERGGPYNEQFF. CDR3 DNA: TGTGCCAGCAGTGAACGCGGGGGACCCTACAATGAGCAGTTCTTC.

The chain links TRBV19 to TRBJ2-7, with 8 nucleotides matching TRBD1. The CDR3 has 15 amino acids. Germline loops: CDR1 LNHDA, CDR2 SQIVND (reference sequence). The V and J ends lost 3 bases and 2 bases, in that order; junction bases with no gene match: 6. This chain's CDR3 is CASSISGTGAYEQYF. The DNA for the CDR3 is TGTGCCAGTAGTATTTCCGGGACAGGCGCCTACGAGCAGTACTTC.

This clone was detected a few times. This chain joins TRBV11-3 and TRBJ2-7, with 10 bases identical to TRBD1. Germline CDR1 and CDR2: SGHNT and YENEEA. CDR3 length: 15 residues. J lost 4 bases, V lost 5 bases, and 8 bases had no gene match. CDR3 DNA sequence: TGTGCCAGCAGCCTACATACGGGACAGGGGTACGAGCAGTACTTC. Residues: CASSLHTGQGYEQYF. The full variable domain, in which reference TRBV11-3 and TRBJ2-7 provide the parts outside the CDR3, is EAGVVQSPRYKIIEKKQPVAFWCNPISGHNTLYWYLQNLGQGPELLIRYENEEAVDDSQLPKDRFSAERLKGVDSTLKIQPAELGDSAVYLCASSLHTGQGYEQYFGPGTRLTVT.

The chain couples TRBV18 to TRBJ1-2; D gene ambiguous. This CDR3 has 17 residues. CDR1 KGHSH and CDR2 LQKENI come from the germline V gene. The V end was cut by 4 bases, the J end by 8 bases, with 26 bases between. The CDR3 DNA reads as TGTGCCAGCTCACTGGCCTCGGGAACCCGCGGTCGAGAGGGCTACACCTTC. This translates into CASSLASGTRGREGYTF.

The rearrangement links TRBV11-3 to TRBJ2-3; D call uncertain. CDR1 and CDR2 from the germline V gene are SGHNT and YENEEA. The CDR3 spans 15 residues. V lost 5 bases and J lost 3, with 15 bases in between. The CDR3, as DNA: TGTGCCAGCAGCAACCGGGTCGCAAAAACAGATACGCAGTATTTT. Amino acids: CASSNRVAKTDTQYF.

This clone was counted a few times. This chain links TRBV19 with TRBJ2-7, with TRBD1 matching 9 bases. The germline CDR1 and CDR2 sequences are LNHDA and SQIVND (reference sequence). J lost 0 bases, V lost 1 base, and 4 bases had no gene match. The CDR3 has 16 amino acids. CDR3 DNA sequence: TGTGCCAGTAGTATAGCGGGACAGGGTTCCTCCTACGAGCAGTACTTC. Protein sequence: CASSIAGQGSSYEQYF. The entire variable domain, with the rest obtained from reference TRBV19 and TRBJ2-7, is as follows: DGGITQSPKYLFRKEGQNVTLSCEQNLNHDAMYWYRQDPGQGLRLIYYSQIVNDFQKGDIAEGYSVSREKKESFPLTVTSAQKNPTAFYLCASSIAGQGSSYEQYFGPGTRLTVT.

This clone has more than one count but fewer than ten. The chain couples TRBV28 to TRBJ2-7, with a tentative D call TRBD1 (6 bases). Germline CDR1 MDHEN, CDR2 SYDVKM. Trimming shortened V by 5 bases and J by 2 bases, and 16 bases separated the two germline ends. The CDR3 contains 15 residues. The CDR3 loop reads CASSPPGTLAYEQYF. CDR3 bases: TGTGCCAGCAGTCCACCCGGGACACTGGCCTACGAGCAGTACTTC.

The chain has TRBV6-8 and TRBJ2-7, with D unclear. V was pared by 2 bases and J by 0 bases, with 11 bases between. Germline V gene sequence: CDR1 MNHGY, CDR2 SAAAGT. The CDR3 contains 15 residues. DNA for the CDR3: TGTGCCAGCAGTTACATGCGCGGACCCTCCTACGAGCAGTACTTC. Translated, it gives CASSYMRGPSYEQYF.

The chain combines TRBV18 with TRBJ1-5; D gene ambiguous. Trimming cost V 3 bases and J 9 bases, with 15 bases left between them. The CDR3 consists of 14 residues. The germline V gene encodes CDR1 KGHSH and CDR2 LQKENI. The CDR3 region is CASSPSDITSPQHF. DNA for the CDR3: TGTGCCAGCTCACCCTCGGATATCACTTCGCCCCAGCATTTT.

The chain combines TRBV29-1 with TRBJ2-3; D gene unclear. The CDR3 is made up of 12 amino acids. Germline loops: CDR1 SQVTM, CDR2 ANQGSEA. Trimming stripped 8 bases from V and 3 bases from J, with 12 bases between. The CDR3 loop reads CSTDPITDTQYF. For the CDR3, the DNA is TGCAGCACGGACCCCATTACAGATACGCAGTATTTT.

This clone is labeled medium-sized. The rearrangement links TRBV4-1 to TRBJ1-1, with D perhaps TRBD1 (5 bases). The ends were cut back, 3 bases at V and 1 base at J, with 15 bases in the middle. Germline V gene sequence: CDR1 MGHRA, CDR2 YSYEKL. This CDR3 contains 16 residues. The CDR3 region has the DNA TGCGCCAGCAGCCAGGGACTGCTCATGAGGAACACTGAAGCTTTCTTT. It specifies CASSQGLLMRNTEAFF.

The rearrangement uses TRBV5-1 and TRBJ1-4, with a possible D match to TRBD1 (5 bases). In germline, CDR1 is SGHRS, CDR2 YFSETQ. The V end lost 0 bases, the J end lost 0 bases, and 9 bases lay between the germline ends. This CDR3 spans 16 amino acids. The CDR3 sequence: CASSLEQGSTNEKLFF. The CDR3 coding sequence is TGCGCCAGCAGCTTGGAGCAGGGTTCAACTAATGAAAAACTGTTTTTT.